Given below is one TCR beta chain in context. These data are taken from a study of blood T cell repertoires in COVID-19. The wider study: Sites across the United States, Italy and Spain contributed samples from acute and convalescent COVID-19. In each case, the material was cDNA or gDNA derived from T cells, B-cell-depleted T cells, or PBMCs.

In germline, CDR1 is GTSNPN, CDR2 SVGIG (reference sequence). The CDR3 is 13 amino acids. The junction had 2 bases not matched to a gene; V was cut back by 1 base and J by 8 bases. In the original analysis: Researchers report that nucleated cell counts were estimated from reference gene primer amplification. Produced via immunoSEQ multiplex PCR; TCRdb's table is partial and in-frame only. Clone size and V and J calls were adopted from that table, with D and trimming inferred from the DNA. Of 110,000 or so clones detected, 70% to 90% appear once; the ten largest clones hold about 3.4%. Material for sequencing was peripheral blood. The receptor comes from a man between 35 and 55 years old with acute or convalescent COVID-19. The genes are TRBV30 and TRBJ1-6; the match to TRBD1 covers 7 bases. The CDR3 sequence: CAWSGDRDSPLHF. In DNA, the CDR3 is TGTGCCTGGAGTGGGGACAGAGATTCACCCCTCCACTTT.